These 3 T cell receptor beta chains were sequenced from one sample in a study of T-cell memory formation after mild COVID-19. TCRdb re-called the 5' RACE reads with MiXCR, one entry per CDR3 protein. The repertoire holds 450,000 to 650,000 distinct CDR3 sequences, with 20% as singletons. The sample taken for sequencing was PBMCs or a T cell subset sorted from them (not recorded which). The receptors come from an adult woman who had mild COVID-19 (a few samples of this study predate the infection). Cell type and time point are not known.

The chain carries TRBV2 and TRBJ2-1, with D possibly matching TRBD2 (5 bases). V lost 4 bases to trimming and J lost 9 bases, with 7 bases between them. The CDR3 has 11 residues. Germline V CDR1 and CDR2: SNHLY, FYNNEI. The CDR3 DNA is TGTGCCAGCAGTGTGAGCGGTGAGCAGTTCTTC. It is translated as CASSVSGEQFF.

There are many counts of this clonotype. This chain uses TRBV24-1 with TRBJ2-7, with 9 bases lining up with TRBD2. Germline V gives CDR1 KGHDR, CDR2 SFDVKD. V gave up 9 bases and J gave up 7 bases; unmatched junction bases: 9. The CDR3 loop spans 13 amino acids. This CDR3 reads CATRSTSGREQYF. DNA for the CDR3: TGTGCCACCCGCTCGACTAGCGGAAGGGAGCAGTACTTC.

This clonotype has only a few counts. The genes are TRBV7-9 and TRBJ1-5; 8 bases align to TRBD1. With V trimmed by 1 base and J by 4 bases, 12 bases remained unmatched. The CDR3 consists of 18 residues. Per germline, CDR1 SEHNR and CDR2 FQNEAQ (reference sequence). The CDR3 DNA is TGTGCCAGCAGCTTAGAGAACATACAGGGGGGAATAAATCAGCCCCAGCATTTT. It yields the protein CASSLENIQGGINQPQHF.